A single TCR beta chain is shown here with its context. What it recognizes is unknown. The data stem from a study of T cells and Merkel cell carcinoma outcomes. Study-wide findings and caveats: In Merkel cell carcinoma, repertoire and T-cell density reportedly predicted outcomes.

Using immunoSEQ multiplex PCR, the repertoire was profiled, and TCRdb retains in-frame clones only, with some absent. The repertoire holds roughly 4,000 clones, with roughly 92% as singletons. The CDR3 is 13 residues long. The V end was cut by 4 bases, the J end by 5 bases, with 12 bases between. Germline V gene sequence: CDR1 SGHDT, CDR2 YYEEEE. The chain links TRBV5-6 to TRBJ1-2; the D is unclear. Specimen: tumor tissue from Merkel cell carcinoma. This TCR derives from a human donor with Merkel cell carcinoma. The CDR3 loop reads CASSRDMAYGYTF. The CDR3 coding sequence is TGTGCCAGCAGCCGAGACATGGCGTATGGCTACACCTTC. The full variable domain, with the rest looked up from reference TRBV5-6 and TRBJ1-2, is DAGVTQSPTHLIKTRGQQVTLRCSPKSGHDTVSWYQQALGQGPQFIFQYYEEEERQRGNFPDRFSGHQFPNYSSELNVNALLLGDSALYLCASSRDMAYGYTFGSGTRLTVV.